The rows below give T cell receptor beta chains drawn from one sample of a study of blood T cell repertoires in COVID-19. Method: immunoSEQ multiplex PCR; TCRdb's copy keeps in-frame clones and lacks some. The sample records about 200,000 clones, over 70% being singletons. Sequenced material: peripheral blood. Every receptor here comes from a woman in her 70s with acute or convalescent COVID-19. CDR3s include the opening cysteine and the closing phenylalanine or tryptophan. The D gene is left open where the match is weak. Clone size is not always given. Where it is, it says once, few, many or a class for expanded clones.

j_call	cdr3_length	d_call	v_call	clone_size	cdr3_aa	cdr3_nt
TRBJ1-4	16	NA	TRBV19	NA	CASSIWQAATNEKLFF	TGTGCCAGTAGTATATGGCAGGCAGCAACTAATGAAAAACTGTTTTTT
TRBJ2-7	15	TRBD1	TRBV19	few	CASRESGTGRYEQYF	TGTGCCAGCCGGGAGTCGGGGACAGGACGATACGAGCAGTACTTC
TRBJ2-7	14	NA	TRBV2	NA	CASSVGAEGYEQYF	TGTGCCAGCAGTGTGGGGGCTGAAGGCTACGAGCAGTACTTC
TRBJ2-1	15	TRBD2	TRBV6-5	NA	CASSYSPSGYNEQFF	TGTGCCAGCAGTTACTCTCCTAGCGGATACAATGAGCAGTTCTTC
TRBJ1-1	18	TRBD1	TRBV4-1	many	CASSQVFNRGKGDTEAFF	TGCGCCAGCAGCCAAGTATTTAACAGGGGGAAAGGAGACACTGAAGCTTTCTTT
TRBJ1-4	14	NA	TRBV5-1	NA	CASSLTGPDEKLFF	TGCGCCAGCAGCTTGACAGGCCCTGATGAAAAACTGTTTTTT
TRBJ2-7	18	NA	TRBV2	NA	CASSRSAGPGVLNYEQYF	TGTGCCAGCAGTCGATCTGCAGGGCCTGGGGTGTTAAACTACGAGCAGTACTTC
TRBJ1-5	14	TRBD1	TRBV28	once	CASETGLSNQPQHF	TGTGCCAGTGAGACAGGGCTCTCCAATCAGCCCCAGCATTTT
TRBJ1-1	15	NA	TRBV5-1	NA	CASSFAGSTNTEAFF	TGCGCCAGCAGCTTTGCCGGGTCTACGAACACTGAAGCTTTCTTT
TRBJ1-5	14	NA	TRBV2	NA	CASSGGLTAQPQHF	TGTGCCAGCAGCGGGGGACTCACGGCTCAGCCCCAGCATTTT
TRBJ2-3	14	NA	TRBV28	NA	CASSPADATDTQYF	TGTGCCAGCAGCCCCGCTGATGCGACAGATACGCAGTATTTT
TRBJ2-1	14	TRBD1	TRBV3-1/TRBV3-2	once	CASSLPGTGNEQFF	TGTGCCAGCAGCCTTCCCGGGACAGGGAATGAGCAGTTCTTC
TRBJ2-1	16	TRBD2	TRBV27	once	CASSFFAGGPRYEQFF	TGTGCCAGCAGTTTTTTCGCGGGAGGGCCCAGGTATGAGCAGTTCTTC
TRBJ2-7	12	NA	TRBV5-4	NA	CASSARGGEQYF	TGTGCCAGCAGCGCGAGAGGGGGCGAGCAGTACTTC
TRBJ1-3	14	NA	TRBV18	NA	CASSPPVRGNTIYF	TGTGCCAGCTCACCCCCGGTACGCGGAAACACCATATATTTT
TRBJ2-1	14	TRBD2	TRBV10-3	NA	CAISTSGDFNEQFF	TGTGCCATTTCGACTAGCGGGGATTTCAATGAGCAGTTCTTC
TRBJ2-5	13	NA	TRBV28	NA	CASSFGALETQYF	TGTGCCAGCAGTTTTGGGGCGCTTGAGACCCAGTACTTC
TRBJ1-6	16	TRBD1	TRBV7-9	NA	CASSQISTGDNSPLHF	TGTGCCAGCAGCCAAATTTCGACAGGGGATAATTCACCCCTCCACTTT
TRBJ2-1	15	TRBD2	TRBV5-4	NA	CASSSSGSPLNEQFF	TGTGCCAGCAGCTCTAGCGGGAGTCCTTTAAATGAGCAGTTCTTC
TRBJ2-2	16	TRBD1	TRBV24-1	NA	CATGDSRALNTGELFF	TGTGCCACCGGGGACAGTCGGGCTTTGAACACCGGGGAGCTGTTTTTT
TRBJ2-1	16	TRBD2	TRBV5-1	NA	CASSTGLAGGRDEQFF	TGCGCCAGCAGCACGGGACTAGCGGGAGGGCGTGATGAGCAGTTCTTC
TRBJ2-2	14	TRBD1	TRBV14	NA	CASSTRTGPGELFF	TGTGCCAGCAGCACTCGGACAGGGCCCGGGGAGCTGTTTTTT
TRBJ1-3	14	NA	TRBV5-4	once	CASSLWGAGNTIYF	TGTGCCAGCAGCTTGTGGGGGGCTGGAAACACCATATATTTT
TRBJ2-3	17	NA	TRBV15	NA	CATSIPSLVSGADTQYF	TGTGCCACCAGCATCCCTAGCCTCGTGAGCGGTGCAGATACGCAGTATTTT
TRBJ2-7	16	TRBD1	TRBV3-1/TRBV3-2	NA	CASSQSGQGAPYEQYF	TGTGCCAGCAGCCAATCGGGACAGGGGGCCCCCTACGAGCAGTACTTC
TRBJ1-1	16	NA	TRBV27	NA	CASSLGLRVRGTEAFF	TGTGCCAGCAGTTTAGGTTTGAGGGTCCGGGGCACTGAAGCTTTCTTT
TRBJ2-2	13	NA	TRBV2	NA	CASSRGSTGELFF	TGTGCCAGCAGCAGGGGCAGCACCGGGGAGCTGTTTTTT
TRBJ2-2	14	NA	TRBV2	few	CASSELRALGELFF	TGTGCCAGCAGTGAATTGCGGGCCCTCGGGGAGCTGTTTTTT
TRBJ2-1	17	TRBD2	TRBV6-1	NA	CASSEVSGTLSYNEQFF	TGTGCCAGCAGTGAAGTTAGCGGGACCCTCTCCTACAATGAGCAGTTCTTC
TRBJ2-3	14	TRBD2	TRBV13	NA	CASSLTSGTDTQYF	TGTGCCAGCAGCTTGACTAGCGGAACAGATACGCAGTATTTT
TRBJ2-5	15	NA	TRBV5-1	NA	CASSSLQGYQETQYF	TGCGCCAGCAGCTCCCTTCAGGGGTACCAAGAGACCCAGTACTTC